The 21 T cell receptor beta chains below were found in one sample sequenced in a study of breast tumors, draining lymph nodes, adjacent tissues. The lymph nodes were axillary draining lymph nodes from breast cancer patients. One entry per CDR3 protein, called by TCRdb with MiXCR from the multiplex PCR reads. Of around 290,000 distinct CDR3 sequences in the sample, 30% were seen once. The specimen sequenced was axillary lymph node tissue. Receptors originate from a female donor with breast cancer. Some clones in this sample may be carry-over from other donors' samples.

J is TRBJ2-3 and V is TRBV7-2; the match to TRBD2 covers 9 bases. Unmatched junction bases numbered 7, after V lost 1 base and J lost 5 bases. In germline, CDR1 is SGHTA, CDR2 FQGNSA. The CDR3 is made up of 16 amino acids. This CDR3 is CASSLVLTSGRDTQYF. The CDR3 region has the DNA TGTGCCAGCAGCTTAGTGTTAACTAGCGGGCGAGATACGCAGTATTTT.

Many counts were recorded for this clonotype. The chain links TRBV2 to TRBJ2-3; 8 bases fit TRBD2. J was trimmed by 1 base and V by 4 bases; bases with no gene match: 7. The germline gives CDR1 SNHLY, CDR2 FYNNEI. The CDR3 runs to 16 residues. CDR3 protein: CASSVRTSSRTDTQYF. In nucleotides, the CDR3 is TGTGCCAGCAGTGTCCGGACTAGCAGCCGCACAGATACGCAGTATTTT.

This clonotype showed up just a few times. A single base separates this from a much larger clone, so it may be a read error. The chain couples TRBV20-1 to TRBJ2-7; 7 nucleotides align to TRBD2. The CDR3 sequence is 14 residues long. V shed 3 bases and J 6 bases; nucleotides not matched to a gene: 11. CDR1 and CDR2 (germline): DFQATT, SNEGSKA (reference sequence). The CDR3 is CSARYAGGSSEQYF. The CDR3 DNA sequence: TGCAGTGCTAGGTATGCCGGCGGGAGCTCCGAGCAGTACTTC.

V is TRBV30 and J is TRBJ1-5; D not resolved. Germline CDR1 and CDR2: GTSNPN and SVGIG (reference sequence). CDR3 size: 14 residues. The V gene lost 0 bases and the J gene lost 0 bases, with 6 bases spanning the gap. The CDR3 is CAWSVGLSNQPQHF. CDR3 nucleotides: TGTGCCTGGAGTGTAGGGCTTAGCAATCAGCCCCAGCATTTT.

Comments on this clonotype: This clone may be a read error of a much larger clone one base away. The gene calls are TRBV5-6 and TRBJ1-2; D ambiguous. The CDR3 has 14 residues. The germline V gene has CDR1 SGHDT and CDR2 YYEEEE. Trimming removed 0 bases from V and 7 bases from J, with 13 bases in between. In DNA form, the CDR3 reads TGTGCCAGCAGCTTGGCGGCTTCCTATTGTGGCTACACCTTC. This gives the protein CASSLAASYCGYTF.

The CDR3 DNA reads as TGTGCCAGCAGCCAAGATCTTCAGGGACTTGGGACCAAAAACATTCAGTACTTC. Translated, it gives CASSQDLQGLGTKNIQYF. J is TRBJ2-4 and V is TRBV4-2; D is perhaps TRBD2 (6 bases). This CDR3 is 18 amino acids long. In germline, CDR1 is LGHNA, CDR2 YNFKEQ. V was clipped by 0 bases and J by 2 bases, with 17 bases between them.

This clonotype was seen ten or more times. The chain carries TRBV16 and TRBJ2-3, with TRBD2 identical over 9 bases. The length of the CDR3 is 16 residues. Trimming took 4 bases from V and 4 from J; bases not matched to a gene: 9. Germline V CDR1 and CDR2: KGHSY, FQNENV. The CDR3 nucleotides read TGTGCCAGCAGCCCCCTTAGCCGGACTAGCGCAGATACGCAGTATTTT. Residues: CASSPLSRTSADTQYF.

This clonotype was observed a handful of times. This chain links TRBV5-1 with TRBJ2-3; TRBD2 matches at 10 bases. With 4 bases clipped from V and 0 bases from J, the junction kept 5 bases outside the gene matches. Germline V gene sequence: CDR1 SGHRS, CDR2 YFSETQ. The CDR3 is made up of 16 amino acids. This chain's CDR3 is CASSETSGASTDTQYF. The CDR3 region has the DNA TGCGCCAGCAGCGAAACTAGCGGGGCTAGCACAGATACGCAGTATTTT.

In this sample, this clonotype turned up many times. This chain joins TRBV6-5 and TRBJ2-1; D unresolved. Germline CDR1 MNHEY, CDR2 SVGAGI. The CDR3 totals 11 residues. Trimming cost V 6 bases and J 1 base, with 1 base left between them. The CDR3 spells CASRSYNEQFF. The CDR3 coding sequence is TGTGCCAGCAGGTCCTACAATGAGCAGTTCTTC.

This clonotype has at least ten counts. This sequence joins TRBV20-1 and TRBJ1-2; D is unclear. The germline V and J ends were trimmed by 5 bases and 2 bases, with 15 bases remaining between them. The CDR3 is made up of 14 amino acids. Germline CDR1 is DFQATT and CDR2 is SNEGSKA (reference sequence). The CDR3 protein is CSAPEEAGNYGYTF. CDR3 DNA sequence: TGCAGTGCTCCCGAGGAGGCGGGAAACTATGGCTACACCTTC.

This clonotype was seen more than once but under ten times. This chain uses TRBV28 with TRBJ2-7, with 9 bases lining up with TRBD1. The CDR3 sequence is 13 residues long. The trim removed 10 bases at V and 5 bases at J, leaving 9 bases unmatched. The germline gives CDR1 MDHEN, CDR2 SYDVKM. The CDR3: CATWDRVIDEQYF. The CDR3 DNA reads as TGTGCCACCTGGGACAGGGTTATTGACGAGCAGTACTTC.

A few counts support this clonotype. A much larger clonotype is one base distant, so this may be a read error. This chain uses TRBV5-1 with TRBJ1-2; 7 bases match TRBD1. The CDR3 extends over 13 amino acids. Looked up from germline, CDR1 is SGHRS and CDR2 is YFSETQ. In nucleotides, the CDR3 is TGCGCCAGCAGCTTGGACAGGGGCTATGGCTACGCCTTC. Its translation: CASSLDRGYGYAF. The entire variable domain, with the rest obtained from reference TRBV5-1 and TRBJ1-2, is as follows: KAGVTQTPRYLIKTRGQQVTLSCSPISGHRSVSWYQQTPGQGLQFLFEYFSETQRNKGNFPGRFSGRQFSNSRSEMNVSTLELGDSALYLCASSLDRGYGYAFGSGTRLTVV.

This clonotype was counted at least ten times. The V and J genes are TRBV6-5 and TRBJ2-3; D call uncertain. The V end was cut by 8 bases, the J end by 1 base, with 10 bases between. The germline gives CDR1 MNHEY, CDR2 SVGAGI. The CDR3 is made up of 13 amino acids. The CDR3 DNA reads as TGTGCCAGCGCTTATACGGGCACAGATACGCAGTATTTT. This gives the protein CASAYTGTDTQYF.

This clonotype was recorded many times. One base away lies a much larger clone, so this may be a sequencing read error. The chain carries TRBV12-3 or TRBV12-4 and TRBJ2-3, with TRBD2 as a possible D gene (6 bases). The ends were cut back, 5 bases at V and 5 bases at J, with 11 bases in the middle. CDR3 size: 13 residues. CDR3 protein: CASSHSRGDTQYF. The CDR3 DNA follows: TGTGCCAGCAGTCACTCGCGGGGAGATACGCAGTATTTT.

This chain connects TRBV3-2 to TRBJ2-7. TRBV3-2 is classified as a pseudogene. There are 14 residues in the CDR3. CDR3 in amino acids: CASSQAVDGYEQYF. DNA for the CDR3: TGTGCCAGCAGCCAAGCCGTCGACGGTTACGAGCAGTACTTC.

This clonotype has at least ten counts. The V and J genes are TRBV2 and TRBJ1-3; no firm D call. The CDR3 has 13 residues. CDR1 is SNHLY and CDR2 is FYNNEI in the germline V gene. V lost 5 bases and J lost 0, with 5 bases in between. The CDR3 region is CASSRASGNTIYF. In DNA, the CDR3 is TGTGCCAGCAGTAGAGCCTCTGGAAACACCATATATTTT.

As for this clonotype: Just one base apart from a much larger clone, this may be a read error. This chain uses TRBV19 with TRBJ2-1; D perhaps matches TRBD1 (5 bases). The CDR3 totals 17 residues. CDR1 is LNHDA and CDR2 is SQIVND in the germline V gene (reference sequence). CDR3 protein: CASSIDQAQGIYNEQSF. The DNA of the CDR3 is TGTGCCAGTAGTATAGATCAAGCTCAGGGCATATACAATGAGCAGTCCTTC.

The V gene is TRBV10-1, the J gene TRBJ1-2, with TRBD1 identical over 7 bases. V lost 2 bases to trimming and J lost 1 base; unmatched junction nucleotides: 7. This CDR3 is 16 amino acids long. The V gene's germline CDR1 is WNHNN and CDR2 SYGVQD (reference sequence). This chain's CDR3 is CASSEPGTEDNYGYTF. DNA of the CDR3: TGCGCCAGCAGTGAGCCCGGGACAGAAGATAACTATGGCTACACCTTC.

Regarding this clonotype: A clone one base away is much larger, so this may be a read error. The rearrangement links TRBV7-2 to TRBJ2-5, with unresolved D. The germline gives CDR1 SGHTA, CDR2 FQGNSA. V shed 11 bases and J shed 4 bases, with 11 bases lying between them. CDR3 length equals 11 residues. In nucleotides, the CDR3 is TGTGCCGGGATTTTTCGAGAGACCCAGTACTTC. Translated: CAGIFRETQYF.

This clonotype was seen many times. CDR3 region: CASSSPTPQGGNTIYF. The CDR3 coding sequence is TGTGCCAGCAGCTCCCCTACCCCTCAAGGCGGAAACACCATATATTTT. This chain joins TRBV7-2 and TRBJ1-3, with unresolved D. The V and J ends lost 4 bases and 4 bases respectively, with 17 bases between them. The CDR3 is 16 amino acids. Germline lookup yields CDR1 SGHTA and CDR2 FQGNSA.

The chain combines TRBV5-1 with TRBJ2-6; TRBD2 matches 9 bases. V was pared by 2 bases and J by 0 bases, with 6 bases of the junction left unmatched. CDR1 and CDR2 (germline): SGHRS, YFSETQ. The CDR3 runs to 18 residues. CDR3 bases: TGCGCCAGCAGCTTAGGCCTAGCGGGAACCTCTGGGGCCAACGTCCTGACTTTC. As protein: CASSLGLAGTSGANVLTF. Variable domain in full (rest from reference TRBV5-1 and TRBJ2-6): KAGVTQTPRYLIKTRGQQVTLSCSPISGHRSVSWYQQTPGQGLQFLFEYFSETQRNKGNFPGRFSGRQFSNSRSEMNVSTLELGDSALYLCASSLGLAGTSGANVLTFGAGSRLTVL.